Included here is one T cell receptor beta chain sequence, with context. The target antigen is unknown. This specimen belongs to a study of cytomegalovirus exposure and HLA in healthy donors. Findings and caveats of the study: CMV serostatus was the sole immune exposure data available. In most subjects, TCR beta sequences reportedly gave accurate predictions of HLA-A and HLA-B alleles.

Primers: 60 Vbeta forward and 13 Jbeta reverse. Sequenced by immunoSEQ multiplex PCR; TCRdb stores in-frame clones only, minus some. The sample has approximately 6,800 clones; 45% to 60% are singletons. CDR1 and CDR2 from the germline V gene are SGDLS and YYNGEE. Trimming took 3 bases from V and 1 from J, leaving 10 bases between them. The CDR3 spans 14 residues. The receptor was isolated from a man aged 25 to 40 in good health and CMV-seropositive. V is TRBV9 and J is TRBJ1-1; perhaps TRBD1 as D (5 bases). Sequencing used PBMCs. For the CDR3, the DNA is TGTGCCAGCAGCGAAACAACAGGGAACACTGAAGCTTTCTTT. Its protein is CASSETTGNTEAFF.